This TCR beta chain was sequenced for a study of early T cells in non-severe SARS-CoV-2 infection. Unique molecular identifiers were affixed to single, distinct cDNA molecules. TCRdb reanalysed the 5' RACE reads using MiXCR and keeps one entry per CDR3 protein. The sample carries over 50,000 distinct CDR3 sequences, around 12% recorded once. With regard to this clonotype: This may be a read error: a much more frequent sequence differs by one nucleotide.

The V and J ends lost 3 bases and 5 bases respectively, with 11 bases between them. The CDR3 sequence is 13 residues long. CDR1 and CDR2 from the germline V gene are SGHAT and FQNNGV. The sequence derives from an adult who was a healthcare worker with PCR-confirmed SARS-CoV-2 infection or an uninfected control (not recorded which). Sequenced material: whole blood. The chain carries TRBV11-2 and TRBJ2-7; D not resolved. The CDR3 bases are TGTGCCAGCAGCTTCTCCAACCGGGACGAGCAGTACTTC. It translates to CASSFSNRDEQYF.